This paragraph reports one TCR beta chain. Patients with a history of autoimmune disease or on systemic immunosuppression were excluded. This sample is part of a study of OX40 agonist ivuxolimab in advanced cancers. This CDR3 has 11 amino acids. V lost 4 bases to trimming and J lost 8 bases, with 5 bases between them. The germline V gene has CDR1 LNHDA and CDR2 SQIVND (reference sequence). TCRdb's copy holds only in-frame clones and misses some; the assay was immunoSEQ multiplex PCR. The sample lists 85,000 to 100,000 clones, roughly 85% occurring once. J is TRBJ2-2 and V is TRBV19; D is undetermined. The specimen was CD4+ or CD8+ T cells sorted from blood, collected in a trial of the OX40 agonist ivuxolimab. This clonotype was sampled from an adult with an advanced solid tumor such as melanoma, head and neck, liver or kidney cancer. The CDR3 nucleotides read TGTGCCAGTAGTACCTGGGGGGAGCTGTTTTTT. Its translation: CASSTWGELFF. The full variable domain, in which reference TRBV19 and TRBJ2-2 provide the parts outside the CDR3, is DGGITQSPKYLFRKEGQNVTLSCEQNLNHDAMYWYRQDPGQGLRLIYYSQIVNDFQKGDIAEGYSVSREKKESFPLTVTSAQKNPTAFYLCASSTWGELFFGEGSRLTVL.